This T cell receptor beta chain was recovered during a study of T-cell memory formation after mild COVID-19. Background on the study: TCR clusters showed largely donor specificity. Overall study findings and caveats: Among clones contracting day 15 to 85, CD4/CD8 was balanced, whereas later expanders leaned CD4+. Nothing confirmed that second-wave clones peaking on day 37 were specific for SARS-CoV-2.

Concerning this clonotype itself: Its matching antigen is unknown.

V was clipped by 5 bases and J by 8 bases, with 13 bases between them. The length of the CDR3 is 13 residues. CDR1 and CDR2 from the germline V gene are SGHVS and FQNEAQ. TCRdb passed the 5' RACE reads through MiXCR, listing each CDR3 protein once. Among about 210,000 distinct CDR3 sequences listed, approximately 30% were seen once. The TCR was taken from an adult woman who had mild COVID-19 (a few samples of this study predate the infection). Cell type and time point are not known. The sequencing sample was made of PBMCs or a T cell subset sorted from them (not recorded which). V is TRBV7-8 and J is TRBJ2-1; D gene ambiguous. The CDR3 nucleotides are TGTGCCAGCAGCCGCAACGACGCGGATGAGCAGTTCTTC. This encodes CASSRNDADEQFF.